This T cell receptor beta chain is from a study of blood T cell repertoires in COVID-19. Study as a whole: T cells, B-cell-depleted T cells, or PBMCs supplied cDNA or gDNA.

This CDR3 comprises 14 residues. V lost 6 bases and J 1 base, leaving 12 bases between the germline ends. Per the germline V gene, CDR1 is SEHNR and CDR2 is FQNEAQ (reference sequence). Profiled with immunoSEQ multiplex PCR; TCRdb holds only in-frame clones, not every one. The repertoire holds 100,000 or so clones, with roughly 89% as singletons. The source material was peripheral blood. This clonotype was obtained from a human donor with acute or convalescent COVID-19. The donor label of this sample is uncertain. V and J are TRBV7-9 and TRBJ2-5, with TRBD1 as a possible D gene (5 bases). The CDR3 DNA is TGTGCCAGCAGAAGTCAGGGCTTCCAAGAGACCCAGTACTTC. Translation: CASRSQGFQETQYF.